The rows below give T cell receptor beta chains drawn from one sample of a study of response to subunit inactivated influenza vaccine. TCRdb re-called the RT-PCR reads with MiXCR, one entry per CDR3 protein. The sample records some 640,000 distinct CDR3 sequences, over 11% being singletons. This specimen consisted of PBMCs from blood, obtained less than 15 days before vaccination. All receptors come from a man aged 45-60 years who received an inactivated influenza vaccine. CDR3s include the opening cysteine and the closing phenylalanine or tryptophan. Each record gives: D gene, clone size, J gene, V gene, CDR3 DNA, CDR3 protein. D genes are given only for firm matches. The size field is filled for only some rows; it gives once, few, many or a size class.

D: .; size: .; J: TRBJ2-3; V: TRBV6-1; DNA: TGTGCCACCCAGAGAAACACAGATACGCAGTATTTT; CDR3: CATQRNTDTQYF
D: .; size: many; J: TRBJ2-5; V: TRBV9; DNA: TGTGCCAGCAGCCCCGTACACGGGAGTTTTGAGACCCAGTACTTC; CDR3: CASSPVHGSFETQYF
D: TRBD1; size: .; J: TRBJ2-7; V: TRBV12-3/TRBV12-4; DNA: TGTGCCAGCAGTGCCGAAGACAGGGAAAACGACGAGCAGTACTTC; CDR3: CASSAEDRENDEQYF
D: TRBD1; size: few; J: TRBJ1-6; V: TRBV15; DNA: TGTGCCACCAGCCCCAGGGGACAGGGTTATAATTCACCCCTCCACTTT; CDR3: CATSPRGQGYNSPLHF
D: .; size: medium-sized; J: TRBJ2-2; V: TRBV7-6; DNA: TGTGCCAGCAGCCTACTTCTAACAGGAAACACCGGGGAGCTGTTTTTT; CDR3: CASSLLLTGNTGELFF
D: .; size: many; J: TRBJ1-1; V: TRBV4-3; DNA: TGCGCCAGCAGCCAAGAGGCTGGGGGGACTGAAGCTTTCTTT; CDR3: CASSQEAGGTEAFF
D: TRBD2; size: .; J: TRBJ2-7; V: TRBV5-1; DNA: TGCGCCAGCAGACTAGCGGGGAGATACAATGAGCAGTACTTC; CDR3: CASRLAGRYNEQYF
D: .; size: .; J: TRBJ2-5; V: TRBV20-1; DNA: TGCAGTGCTAGCATAGCGGATCCCCGGGAGACCCAGTACTTC; CDR3: CSASIADPRETQYF
D: TRBD2; size: .; J: TRBJ2-1; V: TRBV11-2; DNA: TGTGCCAGCAGTCGGCTAAAGCGGAATAGCGGGAGGGCCCTGAATGAGCAGTTCTTC; CDR3: CASSRLKRNSGRALNEQFF
D: .; size: few; J: TRBJ2-1; V: TRBV9; DNA: TGTGCCAGCAGCGTAGTCGGAGGTGGCAATGAGCAGTTCTTC; CDR3: CASSVVGGGNEQFF
D: .; size: many; J: TRBJ2-7; V: TRBV10-3; DNA: TGTGCCATCAGTGAGACCGCCTACGAGCAGTACTTC; CDR3: CAISETAYEQYF
D: .; size: .; J: TRBJ1-4; V: TRBV6-1; DNA: TGTGCCAGCAGTGAAAGGGGTGACGTCGGTCGGCTGTTTTTT; CDR3: CASSERGDVGRLFF
D: .; size: many; J: TRBJ2-5; V: TRBV11-2; DNA: TGTGCCAGCAGCTTAGAAGGGCCTTCAGGTCGATACTTC; CDR3: CASSLEGPSGRYF
D: TRBD1; size: many; J: TRBJ1-5; V: TRBV20-1; DNA: TGCAGTGCTAGCCGGGACAGGAGTTTATATAGCAATCAGCCCCAGCATTTT; CDR3: CSASRDRSLYSNQPQHF
D: .; size: many; J: TRBJ1-2; V: TRBV5-1; DNA: TGCGCCAGCAGCCCGATCGGCGGCTATGGCTACACCTTC; CDR3: CASSPIGGYGYTF
D: TRBD1; size: many; J: TRBJ2-5; V: TRBV5-1; DNA: TGCGCCAGCAGCTGGGGGACAGGGGCTCGAGAGACCCAGTACTTC; CDR3: CASSWGTGARETQYF
D: .; size: many; J: TRBJ2-3; V: TRBV20-1; DNA: TGCAGTGCTAGAGGCGTTGAAGCGGGCTTCACAGATACGCAGTATTTT; CDR3: CSARGVEAGFTDTQYF
D: .; size: once; J: TRBJ2-3; V: TRBV30; DNA: TGTGCCTGGAGTCAAGACTCTAGCTGGTCAGATACGCAGTATTTT; CDR3: CAWSQDSSWSDTQYF
D: .; size: few; J: TRBJ1-3; V: TRBV10-3; DNA: TGTGCCATCAGTGAAAGCGGGAGCTCTGGAAACACCATATATTTT; CDR3: CAISESGSSGNTIYF
D: TRBD1; size: .; J: TRBJ2-5; V: TRBV18; DNA: TGTGCCAGCTCACCGAGGGGACAGGGAAGGGAGACCCAGTACTTC; CDR3: CASSPRGQGRETQYF
D: .; size: .; J: TRBJ2-1; V: TRBV5-1; DNA: TGCGCCAGCAGCCAAAGACCCTACAATGAGCAGTTCTTC; CDR3: CASSQRPYNEQFF
D: .; size: .; J: TRBJ2-4; V: TRBV11-2; DNA: TGTGCCAGCACAGGGGTGGCCAAAAACATTCAGTACTTC; CDR3: CASTGVAKNIQYF
D: .; size: few; J: TRBJ1-2; V: TRBV5-5; DNA: TGTGCCAGCAGTTCAGGACAGTTAGCTAACTATGGCTACACCTTC; CDR3: CASSSGQLANYGYTF
D: .; size: .; J: TRBJ2-7; V: TRBV20-1; DNA: TGCAGTGCCGCCAGGGCGAACGAGCAGTACTTC; CDR3: CSAARANEQYF
D: .; size: few; J: TRBJ2-3; V: TRBV4-1; DNA: TGCGCCAGCAGCCAAGGCCCCCAGCGGCCCAGCACAGATACGCAGTATTTT; CDR3: CASSQGPQRPSTDTQYF
D: TRBD2; size: .; J: TRBJ2-2; V: TRBV6-1; DNA: TGTGCCAGCAGCCCTAAGGGGAGCGGGAGAACCGGGGAGCTGTTTTTT; CDR3: CASSPKGSGRTGELFF
D: .; size: few; J: TRBJ2-2; V: TRBV10-3; DNA: TGTGCCATCAGTCGGGGGGCAGGGAACACCGGGGAGCTGTTTTTT; CDR3: CAISRGAGNTGELFF
D: .; size: .; J: TRBJ2-1; V: TRBV7-2; DNA: TGTGCCAGCAGCTTAAGGCGGGGTATCGGTGAGCAGTTCTTC; CDR3: CASSLRRGIGEQFF
D: .; size: .; J: TRBJ2-3; V: TRBV4-2; DNA: TGTGCCAGCAGCCTCACAGAGGGGTCTAGCACAGATACGCAGTATTTT; CDR3: CASSLTEGSSTDTQYF
D: .; size: .; J: TRBJ2-7; V: TRBV6-1; DNA: TGTGCCAGCAGAGGGGTGGGGGGCACCTACGAGCAGTACTTC; CDR3: CASRGVGGTYEQYF
D: TRBD2; size: few; J: TRBJ2-4; V: TRBV28; DNA: TGTGCCAGCAGTTTATCGATAGGGGCGGGAGGGGCCAAAAACATTCAGTACTTC; CDR3: CASSLSIGAGGAKNIQYF
D: .; size: .; J: TRBJ2-5; V: TRBV29-1; DNA: TGCAGCGTCCGCATCCTACTTGGACGGGGCTATGGGACCCAGTACTTC; CDR3: CSVRILLGRGYGTQYF
D: .; size: many; J: TRBJ2-3; V: TRBV29-1; DNA: TGCAGCGTGCCTTCCCCCGGGAGTGCCTACTCAGATACGCAGTATTTT; CDR3: CSVPSPGSAYSDTQYF
D: TRBD1; size: .; J: TRBJ2-4; V: TRBV20-1; DNA: TGCAGTGCTCAGGACAGGGTTGCCAAAAACATTCAGTACTTC; CDR3: CSAQDRVAKNIQYF
D: .; size: .; J: TRBJ2-1; V: TRBV4-1; DNA: TGCGCCAGCAGCCCCCCGGCCACCTACAATGAGCAGTTCTTC; CDR3: CASSPPATYNEQFF
D: TRBD2; size: few; J: TRBJ2-7; V: TRBV5-1; DNA: TGCGCCAGCAGCTTGAGGACTAGCGGTCACGAGCAGTACTTC; CDR3: CASSLRTSGHEQYF